The 18 T cell receptor beta chains below were found in one sample sequenced in a study of cytotoxic CD8 clonotypes in ibrutinib-treated CLL. The data were produced by immunoSEQ multiplex PCR, yet TCRdb's version contains in-frame clones alone and is incomplete. The sample records approximately 32,000 clones, around 63% being singletons. The sequencing here drew on PBMCs, taken before ibrutinib treatment. These receptors were collected from a human donor with chronic lymphocytic leukemia.

The chain carries TRBV28 and TRBJ2-5; D gene ambiguous. This CDR3 spans 14 amino acids. The germline V and J ends were trimmed by 3 bases and 4 bases, with 12 bases remaining between them. Looked up from germline, CDR1 is MDHEN and CDR2 is SYDVKM. In nucleotides, the CDR3 is TGTGCCAGCAGTTTCCCCGGAAGGCCAGAGACCCAGTACTTC. It encodes CASSFPGRPETQYF.

The J gene is TRBJ1-1, the V gene TRBV6-4, with 10 positions matching TRBD1. This CDR3 is 15 amino acids long. From germline, CDR1 is MRHNA and CDR2 SNTAGT. Trimming at V came to 6 bases and at J to 2 bases, leaving 6 bases not matched to a gene. DNA of the CDR3: TGTGCCAGCAGGACCCAGACAGGGGGCAACACTGAAGCTTTCTTT. As protein: CASRTQTGGNTEAFF.

This chain links TRBV29-1 with TRBJ2-5; the match to TRBD1 covers 7 bases. CDR3 size: 14 residues. Trimming cost V 8 bases and J 2 bases; bases outside gene matches: 11. Germline CDR1 is SQVTM and CDR2 is ANQGSEA. This CDR3 is CSSRRDSYQETQYF. The CDR3 bases are TGCAGCTCCCGTCGGGACAGTTATCAAGAGACCCAGTACTTC.

J is TRBJ1-2 and V is TRBV6-1; tentative D call: TRBD1 (6 bases). Germline values: CDR1 MNHNS, CDR2 SASEGT. The CDR3 contains 14 residues. V was pared by 6 bases and J by 8 bases, with 19 bases between. CDR3 in amino acids: CASRAGTNSGGYTF. The CDR3 DNA reads as TGTGCCAGCAGGGCCGGGACAAACTCGGGAGGCTACACCTTC.

J is TRBJ1-2 and V is TRBV28, with D hard to call. The CDR3 has 18 residues. V was shortened by 1 base and J by 3 bases, with 21 bases between the two germline ends. CDR1 is MDHEN, CDR2 SYDVKM, per germline. The CDR3 reads CASSLLPQRAFGDYGYTF. The CDR3 DNA reads as TGTGCCAGCAGTTTATTGCCACAGAGGGCCTTCGGGGACTATGGCTACACCTTC.

The chain joins TRBV9 to TRBJ1-5, with unresolved D. Deletions cut 0 bases from V and 5 bases from J, with 12 bases between. Germline V gives CDR1 SGDLS, CDR2 YYNGEE. This CDR3 has 15 amino acids. CDR3: CASSVGGGSDQPQHF. The CDR3 DNA reads TGTGCCAGCAGCGTAGGCGGAGGGTCTGATCAGCCCCAGCATTTT.

The chain joins TRBV29-1 to TRBJ1-1, with unresolved D. Per the germline V gene, CDR1 is SQVTM and CDR2 is ANQGSEA. V lost 0 bases and J 8 bases, leaving 7 bases between the germline ends. The length of the CDR3 is 11 residues. CDR3 residues: CSVEDPPEAFF. The CDR3 coding sequence is TGCAGCGTTGAAGATCCGCCCGAAGCTTTCTTT.

This clone came up once. This sequence joins TRBV7-8 and TRBJ2-7, with a weak D call TRBD1 (6 bases). The CDR3 is made up of 13 amino acids. The V end was cut by 1 base, the J end by 6 bases, with 10 bases between. CDR1 is SGHVS, CDR2 FQNEAQ, per germline. DNA for the CDR3: TGTGCCAGCAGCTTAGGTCAGGGGCTCGAGCAGTACTTC. Translated: CASSLGQGLEQYF. Using reference TRBV7-8 and TRBJ2-7 for the parts outside the CDR3, the full variable domain is GAGVSQSPRYKVAKRGQDVALRCDPISGHVSLFWYQQALGQGPEFLTYFQNEAQLDKSGLPSDRFFAERPEGSVSTLKIQRTQQEDSAVYLCASSLGQGLEQYFGPGTRLTVT.

In this sample, this clone turned up once. V usage is TRBV6-6 and J usage is TRBJ2-7; 12 nucleotides match TRBD1. CDR1 and CDR2 from the germline V gene are MNHNY and SVGAGI (reference sequence). Trimming at V came to 6 bases and at J to 0 bases, leaving 6 bases not matched to a gene. CDR3 length equals 16 residues. CDR3 nucleotide sequence: TGTGCCAGCAGGCAACCGGGACAGGGGGCCTCCTACGAGCAGTACTTC. This sequence encodes CASRQPGQGASYEQYF.

The rearrangement links TRBV27 to TRBJ2-3, with D possibly called TRBD1 or TRBD2 (5 bases each). V shed 7 bases and J shed 4 bases, with 18 bases lying between them. Germline-derived CDR1 and CDR2 are MNHEY and SMNVEV (reference sequence). The CDR3 covers 15 residues. In DNA form, the CDR3 reads TGTGCCAGCAAGGGGAGCAGATTTCTCCCAGATACGCAGTATTTT. This codes for CASKGSRFLPDTQYF.

The chain is built from TRBV4-1 and TRBJ1-2; a possible D gene is TRBD1 (6 bases). Germline CDR1 MGHRA, CDR2 YSYEKL. Trimming pared 1 base from V and 14 bases from J, leaving 20 bases between. The length of the CDR3 is 14 residues. The CDR3 reads CASSQGGTRRSFTF. The DNA of the CDR3 is TGCGCCAGCAGCCAAGGGGGGACAAGGAGGTCGTTTACCTTC.

The chain combines TRBV10-3 with TRBJ2-7; D is possibly TRBD2 (6 bases). CDR3 length equals 13 residues. The germline V and J ends were trimmed by 0 bases and 6 bases, with 9 bases remaining between them. Germline V gene sequence: CDR1 ENHRY, CDR2 SYGVKD. CDR3 DNA sequence: TGTGCCATCAGTGAGTCGGGGGGACGCGAGCAGTACTTC. This sequence encodes CAISESGGREQYF.

This sequence joins TRBV11-1 and TRBJ1-6; D possibly corresponds to TRBD1 (5 bases). V lost 2 bases, J lost 10 bases, and 18 bases lay in between. Germline assignment: CDR1 SGHAT and CDR2 FQDESV (reference sequence). This CDR3 contains 16 residues. The CDR3 coding sequence is TGTGCCAGCAGCTTAATGTCTGGGCAGGGAGGATCACCCCTCCACTTT. The encoded protein is CASSLMSGQGGSPLHF. Complete variable domain (other parts from reference TRBV11-1 and TRBJ1-6): EAEVAQSPRYKITEKSQAVAFWCDPISGHATLYWYRQILGQGPELLVQFQDESVVDDSQLPKDRFSAERLKGVDSTLKIQPAELGDSAMYLCASSLMSGQGGSPLHFGNGTRLTVT.

The chain links TRBV10-3 to TRBJ2-7; D call uncertain. CDR1 and CDR2 from the germline V gene are ENHRY and SYGVKD. This CDR3 spans 12 amino acids. Deletions cut 1 base from V and 6 bases from J, with 7 bases between. The CDR3 is CAISEYPTEQYF. CDR3 coding DNA: TGTGCCATCAGTGAGTACCCGACCGAGCAGTACTTC.

In regard to this clone: The junction shows a germline mismatch at one end, possibly a read error. The chain is built from TRBV4-3 and TRBJ2-1; 10 bases are a match to TRBD2. The length of the CDR3 is 17 residues. Germline lookup yields CDR1 LGHNA and CDR2 YSLEER. The CDR3 protein is CASSQGGVLSSGSFRVF. CDR3 nucleotides: TGCGCCAGCAGCCAAGGCGGCGTCCTCTCTAGCGGGAGTTTTAGGGTCTTC.

This clone was seen a few times. The chain couples TRBV14 to TRBJ2-1, with D unclear. CDR3 length: 11 residues. Germline CDR1 is SGHDN and CDR2 is FVKESK. Trimming removed 4 bases at V and 9 bases at J, with 7 bases between. CDR3: CASSRTSEQFF. CDR3 nucleotide sequence: TGTGCCAGCAGCCGCACCAGTGAGCAGTTCTTC.

The chain has TRBV5-1 and TRBJ1-3; D perhaps matches TRBD1 (6 bases). Trimming shortened V by 0 bases and J by 2 bases, and 9 bases separated the two germline ends. Germline lookup yields CDR1 SGHRS and CDR2 YFSETQ. This CDR3 has 15 amino acids. CDR3 loop: CASSLVSGAGNTIYF. For the CDR3, the DNA is TGCGCCAGCAGCTTGGTGTCAGGGGCTGGAAACACCATATATTTT. The full variable domain, its missing parts supplied by reference TRBV5-1 and TRBJ1-3, is KAGVTQTPRYLIKTRGQQVTLSCSPISGHRSVSWYQQTPGQGLQFLFEYFSETQRNKGNFPGRFSGRQFSNSRSEMNVSTLELGDSALYLCASSLVSGAGNTIYFGEGSWLTVV.

The chain couples TRBV7-8 to TRBJ2-5; D may be TRBD1 (6 bases). Between the trimmed V and J ends, which lost 5 bases and 4 bases, there was a span of 17 bases. The CDR3 sequence is 15 residues long. CDR1 and CDR2 from the germline V gene are SGHVS and FQNEAQ. Written as DNA, the CDR3 is TGTGCCAGCAGCCCCCGGCAGGGGAAGGGAGAGACCCAGTACTTC. Its protein product is CASSPRQGKGETQYF. Based on the CDR3 plus reference TRBV7-8 and TRBJ2-5, the full variable domain is GAGVSQSPRYKVAKRGQDVALRCDPISGHVSLFWYQQALGQGPEFLTYFQNEAQLDKSGLPSDRFFAERPEGSVSTLKIQRTQQEDSAVYLCASSPRQGKGETQYFGPGTRLLVL.